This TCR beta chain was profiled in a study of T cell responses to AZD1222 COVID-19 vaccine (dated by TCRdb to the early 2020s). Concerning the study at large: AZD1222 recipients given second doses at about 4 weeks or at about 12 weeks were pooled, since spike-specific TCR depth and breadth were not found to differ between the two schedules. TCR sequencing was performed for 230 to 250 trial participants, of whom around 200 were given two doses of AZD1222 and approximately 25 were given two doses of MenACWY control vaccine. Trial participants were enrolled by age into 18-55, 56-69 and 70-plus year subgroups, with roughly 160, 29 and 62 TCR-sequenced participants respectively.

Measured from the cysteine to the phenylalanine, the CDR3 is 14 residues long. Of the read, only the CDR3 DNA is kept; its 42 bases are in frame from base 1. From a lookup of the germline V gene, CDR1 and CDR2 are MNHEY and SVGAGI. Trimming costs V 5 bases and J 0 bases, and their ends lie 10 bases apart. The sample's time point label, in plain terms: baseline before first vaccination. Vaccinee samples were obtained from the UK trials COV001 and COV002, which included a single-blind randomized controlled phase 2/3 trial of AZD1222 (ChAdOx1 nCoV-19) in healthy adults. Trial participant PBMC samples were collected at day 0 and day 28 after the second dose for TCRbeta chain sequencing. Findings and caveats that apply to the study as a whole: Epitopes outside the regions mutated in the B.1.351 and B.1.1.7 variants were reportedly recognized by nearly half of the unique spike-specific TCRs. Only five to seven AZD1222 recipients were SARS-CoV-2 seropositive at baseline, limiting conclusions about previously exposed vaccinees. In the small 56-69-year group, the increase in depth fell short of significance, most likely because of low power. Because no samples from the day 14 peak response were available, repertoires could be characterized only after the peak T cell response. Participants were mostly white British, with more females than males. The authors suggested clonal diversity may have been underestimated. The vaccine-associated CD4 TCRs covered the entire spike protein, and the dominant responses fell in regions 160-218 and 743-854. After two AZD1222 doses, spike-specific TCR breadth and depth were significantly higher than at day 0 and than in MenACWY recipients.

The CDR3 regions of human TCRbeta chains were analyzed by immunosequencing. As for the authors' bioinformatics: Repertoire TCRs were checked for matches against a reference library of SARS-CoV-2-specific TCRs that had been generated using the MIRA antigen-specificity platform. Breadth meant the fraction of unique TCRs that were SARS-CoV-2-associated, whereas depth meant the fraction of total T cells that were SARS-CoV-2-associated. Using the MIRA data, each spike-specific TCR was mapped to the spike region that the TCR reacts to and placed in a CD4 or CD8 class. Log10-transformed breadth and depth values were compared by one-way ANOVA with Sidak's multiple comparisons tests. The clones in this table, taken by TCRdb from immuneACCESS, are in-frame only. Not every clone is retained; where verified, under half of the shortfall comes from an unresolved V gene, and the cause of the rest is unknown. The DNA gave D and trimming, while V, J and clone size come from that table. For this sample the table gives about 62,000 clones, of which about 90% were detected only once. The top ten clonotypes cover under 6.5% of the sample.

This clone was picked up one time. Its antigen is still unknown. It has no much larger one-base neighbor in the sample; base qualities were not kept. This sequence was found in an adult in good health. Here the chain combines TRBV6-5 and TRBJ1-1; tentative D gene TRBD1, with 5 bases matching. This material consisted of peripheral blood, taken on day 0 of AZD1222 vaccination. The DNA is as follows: TGTGCCAGCAGTCGAGCGGGGCTGAACACTGAAGCTTTCTTT. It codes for CASSRAGLNTEAFF.